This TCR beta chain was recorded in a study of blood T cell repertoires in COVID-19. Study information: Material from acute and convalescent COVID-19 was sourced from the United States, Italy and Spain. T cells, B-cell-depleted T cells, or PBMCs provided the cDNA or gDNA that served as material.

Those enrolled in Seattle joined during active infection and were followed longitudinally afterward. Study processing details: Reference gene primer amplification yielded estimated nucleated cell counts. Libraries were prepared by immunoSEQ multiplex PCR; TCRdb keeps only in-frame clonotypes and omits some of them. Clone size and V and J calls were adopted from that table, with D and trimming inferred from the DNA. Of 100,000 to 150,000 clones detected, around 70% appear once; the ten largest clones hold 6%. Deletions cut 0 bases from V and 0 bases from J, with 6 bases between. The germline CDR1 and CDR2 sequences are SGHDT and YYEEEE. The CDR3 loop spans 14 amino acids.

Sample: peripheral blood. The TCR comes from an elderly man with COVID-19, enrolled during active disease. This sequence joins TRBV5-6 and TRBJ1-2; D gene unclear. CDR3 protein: CASSLEQANYGYTF. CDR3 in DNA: TGTGCCAGCAGCTTGGAGCAGGCTAACTATGGCTACACCTTC.